This entry features one T cell receptor beta chain sequence. These data originate in a study of technical replicates of blood from a handful of donors. Clones were sequenced by immunoSEQ multiplex PCR, and TCRdb holds only the in-frame ones, with some missing. The table includes 80,000 or so clones, approximately 94% detected once. This CDR3 has 15 amino acids. The V gene lost 5 bases and the J gene lost 2 bases, with 14 bases spanning the gap. Germline V gene sequence: CDR1 SGHVS, CDR2 FQNEAQ. Material: T cells isolated from PBMCs. This clonotype originated in a human donor in good health. V is TRBV7-8 and J is TRBJ2-3; no reliable D call. CDR3: CASSPVRSDTDTQYF. CDR3 DNA: TGTGCCAGCAGCCCCGTGCGGAGCGACACAGATACGCAGTATTTT.